The clone carrying this TCR beta chain was counted between two and nine times. In germline, CDR1 is GTSNPN, CDR2 SVGIG (reference sequence). The CDR3 contains 14 residues. The V end lost 2 bases, the J end lost 0 bases, and 8 bases lay between the germline ends. The split of CD4+ cells yielded CD45RA+ naive and CD45RA-negative memory subsets. The assay used deep level. Here immunoSEQ multiplex PCR was the method, and the copy in TCRdb shows in-frame clones only, minus some. This table has about 2.4 million clones, roughly 93% appearing once. These data originate in a study of shared clonotypes between healthy human individuals.

The sample comprised naive CD4+ T cells from PBMCs. Subset denoted: CD45RA+ positively selected. V usage is TRBV30 and J usage is TRBJ1-3; D call uncertain. This clonotype originated in a young man in good health. Some clones in this sample may be carry-over from other donors' samples. The CDR3 here is CAWSLLTSGNTIYF. The CDR3, as DNA: TGTGCCTGGAGTTTGCTGACCTCTGGAAACACCATATATTTT.